A single sample is the source of the 5 T cell receptor beta chains below, sequenced in a study of cytomegalovirus exposure and HLA in healthy donors. The table came from immunoSEQ multiplex PCR; TCRdb's copy has only in-frame clones and leaves some out. Of nearly 110,000 clones in the sample, about 85% were seen once. Sequencing input: PBMCs. The source is a woman between 18 and 29 years old in good health and CMV-seropositive.

The V gene is TRBV11-2, the J gene TRBJ2-2; TRBD2 aligns across 10 bases. Germline lookup yields CDR1 SGHAT and CDR2 FQNNGV. The CDR3 is 16 residues long. V trimming: 2 bases; J trimming: 7 bases; junction bases outside the gene matches: 7. The CDR3 DNA follows: TGTGCCAGCAGCTTATTTAGCGGGGGGCAAGGCGGGGAGCTGTTTTTT. It encodes CASSLFSGGQGGELFF.

The rearrangement links TRBV7-9 to TRBJ1-6, with 7 bases fitting TRBD1. Germline CDR1 is SEHNR and CDR2 is FQNEAQ (reference sequence). After removal of 5 bases from V and 4 bases from J, the junction contained 5 bases not matched to a gene. The CDR3 totals 15 residues. CDR3 protein: CASSPRQGYNSPLHF. The CDR3 DNA sequence: TGTGCCAGCAGCCCAAGACAGGGATATAATTCACCCCTCCACTTT. Supplemented by reference TRBV7-9 and TRBJ1-6, the full variable domain reads DTGVSQNPRHKITKRGQNVTFRCDPISEHNRLYWYRQTLGQGPEFLTYFQNEAQLEKSRLLSDRFSAERPKGSFSTLEIQRTEQGDSAMYLCASSPRQGYNSPLHFGNGTRLTVT.

A single count supports this clone. The V gene is TRBV29-1, the J gene TRBJ2-7; TRBD1 might be the D (5 bases). CDR1 is SQVTM and CDR2 is ANQGSEA in the germline V gene. CDR3 size: 12 residues. V shed 1 base and J shed 2 bases, with 6 bases lying between them. This CDR3 is CSVEGQPYEQYF. Written as DNA, the CDR3 is TGCAGCGTTGAAGGACAGCCCTACGAGCAGTACTTC.

This rearrangement joins TRBV27 to TRBJ2-3; 11 nucleotides line up with TRBD1. V lost 3 bases and J lost 5; bases outside the gene matches: 13. Per the germline V gene, CDR1 is MNHEY and CDR2 is SMNVEV (reference sequence). This CDR3 contains 18 residues. The CDR3 bases are TGTGCCAGCAGTTTGGGGTTTAGTGGGGACAGGGGGATAGATACGCAGTATTTT. It translates to CASSLGFSGDRGIDTQYF.

This clone came up a few times. The V gene is TRBV29-1, the J gene TRBJ2-3; possibly TRBD2 for D (6 bases). The V end lost 4 bases, the J end lost 0 bases, and 17 bases lay between the germline ends. The CDR3 consists of 16 residues. Per the germline V gene, CDR1 is SQVTM and CDR2 is ANQGSEA. The CDR3 reads CSVVLVRGSSTDTQYF. In DNA, the CDR3 is TGCAGCGTTGTCCTCGTGCGGGGATCTAGCACAGATACGCAGTATTTT.